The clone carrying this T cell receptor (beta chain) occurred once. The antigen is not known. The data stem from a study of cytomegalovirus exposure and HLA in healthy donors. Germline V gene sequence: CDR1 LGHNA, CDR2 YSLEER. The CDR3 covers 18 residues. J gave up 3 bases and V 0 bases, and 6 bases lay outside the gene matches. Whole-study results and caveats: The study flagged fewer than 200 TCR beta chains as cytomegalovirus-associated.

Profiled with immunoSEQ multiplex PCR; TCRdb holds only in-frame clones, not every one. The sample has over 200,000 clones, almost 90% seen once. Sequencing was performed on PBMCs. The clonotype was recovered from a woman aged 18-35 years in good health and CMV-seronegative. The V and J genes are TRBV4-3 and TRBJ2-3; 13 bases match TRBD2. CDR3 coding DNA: TGCGCCAGCAGCCAAGAACTAGCGGGAGGGCCTGCTACAGATACGCAGTATTTT. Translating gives CASSQELAGGPATDTQYF.